This TCR beta chain derives from a study of cytotoxic CD8 clonotypes in ibrutinib-treated CLL. Overall study: A mean of around 250,000 productive templates and tens of thousands of productive rearrangements was obtained per sample. Whole-study results and caveats: Sampling time points were not equivalent between sustained-remission and progressing patients. Shared public clonotypes were rare, and on treatment they either got smaller or stayed the same. In comparison with age-matched healthy donors, baseline clonality was higher and tracked circulating CD8+ T-cell counts.

Of note for this clone: Its antigen remains unidentified.

Some clones are missing from TCRdb's copy, which holds only in-frame ones; the method was immunoSEQ multiplex PCR. The data contain over 110,000 clones, 75% to 95% of them singletons. Germline V lookup: CDR1 ENHRY, CDR2 SYGVKD. The ends were cut back, 6 bases at V and 4 bases at J, with 16 bases in the middle. CDR3 length: 14 residues. The sequence was collected from a human donor with chronic lymphocytic leukemia. Specimen: PBMCs, collected after 12 months of ibrutinib treatment. The genes are TRBV10-3 and TRBJ2-7; possibly TRBD1 or TRBD2 for D (5 bases each). As DNA, the CDR3 is TGTGCCATCAGGCCTTTGGGGACGGGGTACGAGCAGTACTTC. It yields the protein CAIRPLGTGYEQYF.